This note documents a single TCR beta chain sequence. Antigen unknown. The table came from immunoSEQ multiplex PCR; TCRdb's copy has only in-frame clones and leaves some out. This table holds 70,000 to 95,000 clones, under 80% found once. Peptide-pool stimulation followed by sequencing identified expanded antigen-specific CD4+ clonotypes in the ViraFEST assay. Isolation of CD4+ T cells took place after 10 to 11 days of culture. Everyone in the study got two shots of either the BNT162b2 or mRNA-1273 vaccine. This sample is drawn from a study of vaccination effects on CD4 cells after COVID-19. Germline CDR1 and CDR2: SGHDN and FVKESK. Trimming removed 2 bases from V and 6 bases from J; junction bases left unmatched: 5. The CDR3 consists of 15 residues.

This receptor was obtained from a human donor who received a COVID-19 vaccine. The V gene is TRBV14, the J gene TRBJ2-3; TRBD1 agrees at 10 bases. Specimen: CD4+ T cells from PBMCs cultured with HCoV-OC43 spike peptides, collected after COVID-19 vaccination. The subset: HCoV-OC43 spike overlapping peptide pool stimulation. The CDR3 here is CASSQWGTGVDTQYF. As DNA, the CDR3 is TGTGCCAGCAGCCAATGGGGGACAGGGGTCGATACGCAGTATTTT.